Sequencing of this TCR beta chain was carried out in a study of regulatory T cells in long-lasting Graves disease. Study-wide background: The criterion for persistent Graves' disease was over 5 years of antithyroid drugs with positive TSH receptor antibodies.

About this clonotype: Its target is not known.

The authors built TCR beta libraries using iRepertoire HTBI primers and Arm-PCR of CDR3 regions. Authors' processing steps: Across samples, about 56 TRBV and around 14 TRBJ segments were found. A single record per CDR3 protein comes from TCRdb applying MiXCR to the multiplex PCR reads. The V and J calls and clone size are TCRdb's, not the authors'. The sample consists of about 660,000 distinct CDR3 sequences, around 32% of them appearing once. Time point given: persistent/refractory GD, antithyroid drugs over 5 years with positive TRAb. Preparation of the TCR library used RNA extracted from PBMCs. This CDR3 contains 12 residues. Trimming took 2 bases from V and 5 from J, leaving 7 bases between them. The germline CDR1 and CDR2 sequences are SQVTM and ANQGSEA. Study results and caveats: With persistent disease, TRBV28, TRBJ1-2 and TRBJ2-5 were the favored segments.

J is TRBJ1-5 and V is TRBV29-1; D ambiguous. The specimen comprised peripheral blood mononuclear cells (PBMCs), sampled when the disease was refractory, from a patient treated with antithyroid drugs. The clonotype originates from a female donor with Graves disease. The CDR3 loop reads CSVESGDQPQHF. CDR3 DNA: TGCAGCGTTGAATCTGGGGATCAGCCCCAGCATTTT.